These T cell receptor beta chains were read from a single sample in a study of blood T cell repertoires in COVID-19. Sequencing was performed with immunoSEQ multiplex PCR; in TCRdb, only in-frame clones are kept and a portion is missing. Counted here are more than 85,000 clones, roughly 80% occurring once; the ten biggest clones make up roughly 14%. Source material: peripheral blood. These receptors all stem from a woman of 80 years or more with acute or convalescent COVID-19. Each CDR3 is given with its conserved first and last residue. The D gene is left open where the match is weak. Some rows mark clone size as missing; the rest say once, few, many or name a class of expanded clone.

.,.,TRBJ2-1,TRBV7-2,TGTGCCAGCAGCCAGGGGAGCGTACTGTACAATGAGCAGTTCTTC,CASSQGSVLYNEQFF
.,.,TRBJ1-5,TRBV10-3,TGTGCCATCAGTGTGACAGACAACAATCAGCCCCAGCATTTT,CAISVTDNNQPQHF
.,TRBD2,TRBJ2-2,TRBV10-1,TGCGCCAGCAGTGAGGCCGGGCTAGCGGGAGCGGGGGAGCTGTTTTTT,CASSEAGLAGAGELFF
few,TRBD2,TRBJ2-3,TRBV10-3,TGTGCCATCACCGAGGTGGCGGGAGGGGGTACGCAGTATTTT,CAITEVAGGGTQYF
.,TRBD2,TRBJ2-7,TRBV28,TGTGCCAGCAGCCTAGCGGGAGGGTACGAGCAGTACTTC,CASSLAGGYEQYF
.,.,TRBJ1-4,TRBV30,TGTGCCTGGGACCGGGACATCTCCGAAAAACTGTTTTTT,CAWDRDISEKLFF
.,TRBD1,TRBJ1-3,TRBV6-1,TGTGCCAGCAGTGCATCGTACTCCGGGACAGGCCCTGGAAACACCATATATTTT,CASSASYSGTGPGNTIYF
.,TRBD2,TRBJ2-6,TRBV29-1,TGCAGCGTTGGGATGTGGACTAGCGGGAGGGCCCGGGGGGCCAACGTCCTGACTTTC,CSVGMWTSGRARGANVLTF
.,TRBD2,TRBJ2-7,TRBV3-1/TRBV3-2,TGTGCCAGCAGCCTCCTAGCGGGGTACGAGCAGTACTTC,CASSLLAGYEQYF
few,TRBD1,TRBJ2-5,TRBV19,TGTGCCAGTAGAGGGACAGTCCAGAGGGAGACCCAGTACTTC,CASRGTVQRETQYF
.,.,TRBJ1-1,TRBV5-4,TGTGCCAGCAGCTTCTCTTCCGGGGGTGAAGCTTTCTTT,CASSFSSGGEAFF
.,.,TRBJ1-1,TRBV19,TGTGCCAGTAGTATGGGGGGGTGGACTGAAGCTTTCTTT,CASSMGGWTEAFF
.,.,TRBJ2-7,TRBV3-1/TRBV3-2,TGTGCCAGCAGCCCGGGACTGACAAGGGGAGAGCAGTACTTC,CASSPGLTRGEQYF
.,TRBD2,TRBJ2-2,TRBV7-7,TGTGCCATCGTCGGGGGGTCGAACACCGGGGAGCTGTTTTTT,CAIVGGSNTGELFF
.,TRBD2,TRBJ2-1,TRBV5-4,TGTGCCAGCAGCTTAGGGGGACTAGCGGGAGGGAGCGTAGCAGAGCAGTTCTTC,CASSLGGLAGGSVAEQFF
few,.,TRBJ1-1,TRBV5-1,TGCGCCAGCAGCTTAACCTACAGGCCCCCGGTGAGGGCTTTCTTT,CASSLTYRPPVRAFF
few,TRBD1,TRBJ1-1,TRBV5-1,TGCGCCAGCAGCTTGGCGCAGGGGGGTTCGTACACTGAAGCTTTCTTT,CASSLAQGGSYTEAFF
.,TRBD1,TRBJ1-5,TRBV11-2,TGTGCCAGCAGCTTGGGGACAGGGGCCTCCGATCAGCCCCAGCATTTT,CASSLGTGASDQPQHF
once,.,TRBJ1-2,TRBV6-5,TGTGCCAGCAGTTACACTGCAGAGGGAGGCTACACCTTC,CASSYTAEGGYTF
few,TRBD1,TRBJ2-4,TRBV29-1,TGCAGCGTGGTCGCCGGGACAGGGCAACAAAACATTCAGTACTTC,CSVVAGTGQQNIQYF
.,.,TRBJ2-3,TRBV14,TGTGCCAGCACCAGACAGATCACAGATACGCAGTATTTT,CASTRQITDTQYF
.,.,TRBJ1-2,TRBV5-5,TGTGCCAGCAGCCTAATAACAGGGCCCGACTATGGCTACACCTTC,CASSLITGPDYGYTF
.,.,TRBJ1-1,TRBV28,TGTGCCGTACAATTGAACACTGAAGCTTTCTTT,CAVQLNTEAFF
once,.,TRBJ1-1,TRBV6-6,TGTGCCAGCAGTACCCTCTCAGGAGCTTTCTTT,CASSTLSGAFF
many,TRBD2,TRBJ2-2,TRBV12-5,TGTGCTAGTGGTTCGGGACTAGCGGGAGTGAGAGGGGAGCTGTTTTTT,CASGSGLAGVRGELFF
.,.,TRBJ2-3,TRBV5-1,TGCGCCAGCAGCTTAGGTACCGGGTTTGGAACAGATACGCAGTATTTT,CASSLGTGFGTDTQYF
.,.,TRBJ2-1,TRBV19,TGTGCCAGTAGGACTTATAGCTCCTACAATGAGCAGTTCTTC,CASRTYSSYNEQFF
.,.,TRBJ2-5,TRBV11-2,TGTGCCAGCAGCTTTCAGGGTCGGTACCAAGAGACCCAGTACTTC,CASSFQGRYQETQYF
.,TRBD2,TRBJ2-5,TRBV5-1,TGCGCCAGCAGCTTGGGGGGAGGGGCTGAAGAGACCCAGTACTTC,CASSLGGGAEETQYF
.,TRBD2,TRBJ2-1,TRBV6-4,TGTGCCAGCAGTGAACTAGCGGGGCCTAGGGAGCAGTTCTTC,CASSELAGPREQFF
.,.,TRBJ2-1,TRBV30,TGTGCCTGGAGCCGAGGGGGAGGGGAGCAGTTCTTC,CAWSRGGGEQFF
.,TRBD2,TRBJ2-7,TRBV29-1,TGCAGCGTTCGCGATAGCGGGATTTACGAGCAGTACTTC,CSVRDSGIYEQYF
.,.,TRBJ2-3,TRBV6-1,TGTGCCAGCAGTGAATGGGGGCCCGGCACAGATACGCAGTATTTT,CASSEWGPGTDTQYF
.,.,TRBJ2-6,TRBV19,TGTGCCAGTAGTATTAGCCCATCTGGGGCCAACGTCCTGACTTTC,CASSISPSGANVLTF
.,.,TRBJ1-4,TRBV10-1,TGCGCCAGCAGTGATGGGCAGGGAGGTGAAAAACTGTTTTTT,CASSDGQGGEKLFF
.,.,TRBJ1-4,TRBV19,TGTGCCAGTAGGGGGAGGGAGAAGGGAACTAATGAAAAACTGTTTTTT,CASRGREKGTNEKLFF
.,.,TRBJ1-5,TRBV2,TGTGCCAGCAGTGAGCAGGCACCGGCGGCGGGCCAGCCCCAGCATTTT,CASSEQAPAAGQPQHF
.,.,TRBJ2-3,TRBV19,TGTGCCAGTAGTATGCTCCCTAGCCGAGGCACAGATACGCAGTATTTT,CASSMLPSRGTDTQYF
.,.,TRBJ1-1,TRBV7-9,TGTGCCAGCAGCACCTCCTTGACAGGCGCTTTCTTT,CASSTSLTGAFF
.,TRBD1,TRBJ1-2,TRBV5-4,TGTGCCAGCAGCCAATTGACAGGGAGCCATGGCTACACCTTC,CASSQLTGSHGYTF
few,.,TRBJ2-3,TRBV13,TGTGCTTCGAGCGGGCTCGGGCCAGATACGCAGTATTTT,CASSGLGPDTQYF
.,.,TRBJ2-2,TRBV6-5,TGTGCCAGCAGTTACAACAGGGCGAACACCGGGGAGCTGTTTTTT,CASSYNRANTGELFF
once,TRBD1,TRBJ1-5,TRBV5-1,TGCGCCAGCAGTACCGGGACAGGGGGCAATCAGCCCCAGCATTTT,CASSTGTGGNQPQHF
once,.,TRBJ2-5,TRBV12-3/TRBV12-4,TGTGCCAGCAGTTTCCTAGGGGAAGAGACCCAGTACTTC,CASSFLGEETQYF
.,.,TRBJ2-1,TRBV3-1/TRBV3-2,TGTGCCAGCAGCCGACTCGACGTTAATGAGCAGTTCTTC,CASSRLDVNEQFF
.,TRBD1,TRBJ1-1,TRBV6-5,TGTGCCAGCAGTTATAACAGGGGGAACACTGAAGCTTTCTTT,CASSYNRGNTEAFF
.,TRBD2,TRBJ2-5,TRBV4-1,TGCGCCAGCAGCCCCGGACTAGCGGGAGGGGGGGAGACCCAGTACTTC,CASSPGLAGGGETQYF
.,TRBD2,TRBJ2-7,TRBV29-1,TGCAGCGGTCGACTAGCGGGAGAAGGCCACGAGCAGTACTTC,CSGRLAGEGHEQYF
.,.,TRBJ2-5,TRBV5-4,TGTGCCAGCAGCTTGGTACAGGGCGAGACCCAGTACTTC,CASSLVQGETQYF
.,.,TRBJ1-2,TRBV5-1,TGCGCCAGCAGCTTTGCGGACTATGGCTACACCTTC,CASSFADYGYTF
.,.,TRBJ2-1,TRBV4-3,TGCGCCAGCAGCCAAGCTGGGAGCTCCTACAATGAGCAGTTCTTC,CASSQAGSSYNEQFF
.,TRBD1,TRBJ2-5,TRBV7-9,TGTGCCAGCAGCTTTCCCGGGACAGGTAAAGTTGGCCAGTACTTC,CASSFPGTGKVGQYF
few,.,TRBJ2-7,TRBV7-2,TGTGCCAGCAGCGAAGGGGTCGAGCAGTACTTC,CASSEGVEQYF